The 6 T cell receptor beta chains below were found in one sample sequenced in a study of T cell responses to AZD1222 COVID-19 vaccine. Clones were sequenced by immunoSEQ multiplex PCR, and TCRdb holds only the in-frame ones, with some missing. The table lists approximately 140,000 clones, approximately 92% of them singletons. Specimen: peripheral blood, collected 28 days after the second AZD1222 dose. These receptors all stem from an adult who received the AZD1222 COVID-19 vaccine.

The rearrangement uses TRBV18 and TRBJ2-2; TRBD2 matches at 12 bases. Germline lookup yields CDR1 KGHSH and CDR2 LQKENI. The length of the CDR3 is 16 residues. The junction had 7 bases not matched to a gene; V was cut back by 4 bases and J by 7 bases. CDR3 nucleotides: TGTGCCAGCTCACTCAGACTAGCGGGAGACGGCGGGGAGCTGTTTTTT. Translated: CASSLRLAGDGGELFF. Complete variable domain (other parts from reference TRBV18 and TRBJ2-2): NAGVMQNPRHLVRRRGQEARLRCSPMKGHSHVYWYRQLPEEGLKFMVYLQKENIIDESGMPKERFSAEFPKEGPSILRIQQVVRGDSAAYFCASSLRLAGDGGELFFGEGSRLTVL.

Note on this clone: At the DNA level, this CDR3 is encoded by other sequences in the same sample as well. This chain connects TRBV5-1 to TRBJ1-4; D is uncertain. Germline V CDR1 and CDR2: SGHRS, YFSETQ. V shed 0 bases and J shed 8 bases, with 5 bases lying between them. This CDR3 is built from 12 residues. The CDR3 nucleotides are TGCGCCAGCAGCTTGGGGGGAGAAAAACTGTTTTTT. Its protein product is CASSLGGEKLFF.

J is TRBJ2-7 and V is TRBV7-2; a possible D gene is TRBD2 (5 bases). Germline CDR1 and CDR2: SGHTA and FQGNSA. V was cut by 1 base and J by 3 bases, with 10 bases left in between. The length of the CDR3 is 14 residues. This CDR3 is CASSLDGLNYEQYF. In DNA, the CDR3 is TGTGCCAGCAGCTTAGACGGACTGAACTACGAGCAGTACTTC.

The V call is TRBV15, the J call TRBJ1-2, with D possibly matching TRBD1 (6 bases). CDR3 length: 16 amino acids. Germline V gene data show CDR1 as LNHNV and CDR2 as YYDKDF (reference sequence). V lost 2 bases and J lost 2, with 15 bases in between. CDR3 in amino acids: CATSRPSDRSNYGYTF. The CDR3 region has the DNA TGTGCCACCAGCAGACCATCGGACAGATCAAACTATGGCTACACCTTC.

This chain connects TRBV5-4 to TRBJ2-1; D unclear. The CDR3 totals 13 residues. V was cut by 3 bases and J by 4 bases, with 8 bases left in between. Per the germline V gene, CDR1 is SGHNT and CDR2 is YYREEE (reference sequence). CDR3 nucleotide sequence: TGTGCCAGCAGCTCCGGCGAGTACAATGAGCAGTTCTTC. Its translation: CASSSGEYNEQFF. Supplemented by reference TRBV5-4 and TRBJ2-1, the full variable domain reads ETGVTQSPTHLIKTRGQQVTLRCSSQSGHNTVSWYQQALGQGPQFIFQYYREEENGRGNFPPRFSGLQFPNYSSELNVNALELDDSALYLCASSSGEYNEQFFGPGTRLTVL.

CDR3 loop: CASSPPERVRTDTQYF. The CDR3, as DNA: TGTGCCAGCTCACCACCAGAGAGGGTGCGCACAGATACGCAGTATTTT. The V and J genes are TRBV18 and TRBJ2-3; tentative D call: TRBD2 (5 bases). This CDR3 has 16 amino acids. Trimming shortened V by 0 bases and J by 1 base, and 11 bases separated the two germline ends. Germline loops: CDR1 KGHSH, CDR2 LQKENI.